The 21 T cell receptor beta chains presented below share a single source sample, sequenced in a study of cytomegalovirus exposure and HLA in healthy donors. Profiled with immunoSEQ multiplex PCR; TCRdb holds only in-frame clones, not every one. The table lists some 56,000 clones, approximately 90% of them singletons. The sequenced sample consisted of PBMCs. The source is a man between 18 and 29 years old in good health and CMV-seronegative.

This chain uses TRBV6-6 with TRBJ2-1; 9 nucleotides line up with TRBD2. Trimming took 6 bases from V and 6 from J; bases not matched to a gene: 9. This CDR3 comprises 15 residues. Germline V CDR1 and CDR2: MNHNY, SVGAGI (reference sequence). CDR3: CASSPLAGVSNEQFF. The CDR3, as DNA: TGTGCCAGCAGCCCTTTAGCGGGAGTGAGCAATGAGCAGTTCTTC.

The CDR3 here is CASSRDRVHSNTGELFF. Written as DNA, the CDR3 is TGTGCCAGCTCAAGAGATCGGGTGCATTCGAACACCGGGGAGCTGTTTTTT. The chain carries TRBV25-1 and TRBJ2-2, with D unclear. The CDR3 spans 17 residues. The V end was cut by 8 bases, the J end by 0 bases, with 19 bases between. Germline lookup yields CDR1 MGHDK and CDR2 SYGVNS.

This sequence joins TRBV2 and TRBJ2-1; the D gene is possibly TRBD2 (5 bases). There are 16 residues in the CDR3. V was shortened by 0 bases and J by 9 bases, with 18 bases between the two germline ends. Germline V lookup: CDR1 SNHLY, CDR2 FYNNEI. The CDR3 loop reads CASSEARGRTLGEQFF. The CDR3 DNA follows: TGTGCCAGCAGTGAAGCAAGAGGGCGAACTTTGGGTGAGCAGTTCTTC.

The chain is built from TRBV6-1 and TRBJ2-7; no firm D call. This CDR3 has 11 residues. Trimming took 2 bases from V and 6 from J, leaving 5 bases between them. The V gene's germline CDR1 is MNHNS and CDR2 SASEGT. Here the CDR3 DNA reads TGTGCCAGCAGTGAAATCGTCGAGCAGTACTTC. Its protein is CASSEIVEQYF.

The V gene is TRBV7-2, the J gene TRBJ2-1; 7 bases are shared with TRBD1. After removal of 7 bases from V and 4 bases from J, the junction contained 7 bases not matched to a gene. CDR1 SGHTA and CDR2 FQGNSA come from the germline V gene. CDR3 length: 14 residues. The CDR3 DNA sequence: TGTGCCAGCATCCTCTACAGGGGTTACAATGAGCAGTTCTTC. Translated: CASILYRGYNEQFF.

The rearrangement joins TRBV11-2 to TRBJ2-7; maybe TRBD2 (5 bases). The CDR3 extends over 16 amino acids. Per the germline V gene, CDR1 is SGHAT and CDR2 is FQNNGV. The germline V and J ends were trimmed by 1 base and 0 bases, with 13 bases remaining between them. CDR3 residues: CASSLGPSHISYEQYF. In DNA form, the CDR3 reads TGTGCCAGCAGCTTAGGTCCTAGCCACATCTCCTACGAGCAGTACTTC. The whole variable domain, filled in from reference TRBV11-2 and TRBJ2-7, reads EAGVAQSPRYKIIEKRQSVAFWCNPISGHATLYWYQQILGQGPKLLIQFQNNGVVDDSQLPKDRFSAERLKGVDSTLKIQPAKLEDSAVYLCASSLGPSHISYEQYFGPGTRLTVT.

The J gene is TRBJ2-2, the V gene TRBV18; D is uncertain. The CDR3 covers 16 residues. Germline V gene sequence: CDR1 KGHSH, CDR2 LQKENI. Trimming stripped 2 bases from V and 10 bases from J, with 20 bases between. CDR3 sequence (DNA): TGTGCCAGCTCACCAAGTACGAATCGGCAGACTGAGGAGCTGTTTTTT. This codes for CASSPSTNRQTEELFF. The full variable domain, in which reference TRBV18 and TRBJ2-2 provide the parts outside the CDR3, is NAGVMQNPRHLVRRRGQEARLRCSPMKGHSHVYWYRQLPEEGLKFMVYLQKENIIDESGMPKERFSAEFPKEGPSILRIQQVVRGDSAAYFCASSPSTNRQTEELFFGEGSRLTVL.

The J gene is TRBJ2-7, the V gene TRBV4-2, with 12 positions matching TRBD2. The length of the CDR3 is 19 residues. In germline, CDR1 is LGHNA, CDR2 YNFKEQ. After removal of 2 bases from V and 3 bases from J, the junction contained 14 bases not matched to a gene. This chain's CDR3 is CASSQLLAGGASGFYEQYF. As DNA, the CDR3 is TGTGCCAGCAGCCAATTACTAGCGGGAGGCGCCAGTGGTTTCTACGAGCAGTACTTC.

This clone was counted once. This chain connects TRBV5-1 to TRBJ2-3, with D perhaps matching TRBD2 (5 bases). This CDR3 spans 16 amino acids. V lost 0 bases and J 1 base, leaving 12 bases between the germline ends. Germline V gives CDR1 SGHRS, CDR2 YFSETQ. The CDR3: CASSLEAGGGTDTQYF. The CDR3 nucleotides read TGCGCCAGCAGCTTGGAGGCCGGAGGTGGCACAGATACGCAGTATTTT.

This chain links TRBV19 with TRBJ2-1; tentative D call: TRBD1 (5 bases). Germline V gene sequence: CDR1 LNHDA, CDR2 SQIVND (reference sequence). Between the trimmed V and J ends, which lost 4 bases and 5 bases, there was a span of 9 bases. This CDR3 has 13 residues. The CDR3: CASSKDTDNEQFF. DNA for the CDR3: TGTGCCAGTAGTAAGGACACAGACAATGAGCAGTTCTTC.

The CDR3 is CASSVGGGVHEQYF. In DNA, the CDR3 is TGTGCCAGCAGCGTAGGAGGAGGGGTACACGAGCAGTACTTC. The V gene is TRBV9, the J gene TRBJ2-7; D perhaps matches TRBD2 (6 bases). V lost 0 bases, J lost 5 bases, and 12 bases lay in between. Germline-derived CDR1 and CDR2 are SGDLS and YYNGEE. The CDR3 is 14 residues long.

The J gene is TRBJ1-2, the V gene TRBV6-6, with a weak D call TRBD1 (5 bases). Germline V lookup: CDR1 MNHNY, CDR2 SVGAGI (reference sequence). The CDR3 sequence is 13 residues long. V lost 5 bases and J 6 bases, leaving 13 bases between the germline ends. The CDR3 spells CASSVRGTDGYTF. The CDR3, as DNA: TGTGCCAGCAGTGTTCGGGGGACGGATGGCTACACCTTC.

The table lists this clone with a count of one. This chain links TRBV5-6 with TRBJ2-1; 13 bases match TRBD2. This CDR3 is 15 amino acids long. The germline gives CDR1 SGHDT, CDR2 YYEEEE. V lost 4 bases, J lost 8 bases, and 6 bases stayed unmatched. CDR3 nucleotide sequence: TGTGCCAGCAGCAAAGGGACTAGCGGGGCGCATGAGCAGTTCTTC. Amino acid sequence: CASSKGTSGAHEQFF.

The J gene is TRBJ2-1, the V gene TRBV20-1; D remains ambiguous. Per germline, CDR1 DFQATT and CDR2 SNEGSKA (reference sequence). V lost 5 bases to trimming and J lost 9 bases, with 11 bases between them. The length of the CDR3 is 11 residues. Here the CDR3 DNA reads TGCAGTGCTCTCCTAGTTACTGAGCAGTTCTTC. It specifies CSALLVTEQFF.

This sequence joins TRBV4-3 and TRBJ2-1; D remains unclear. The CDR3 is 15 residues long. V lost 2 bases and J 2 bases, leaving 10 bases between the germline ends. CDR1 and CDR2 (germline): LGHNA, YSLEER. DNA of the CDR3: TGCGCCAGCAGCCAATCTAAGAAAACCTACAATGAGCAGTTCTTC. Protein product: CASSQSKKTYNEQFF.

J is TRBJ2-1 and V is TRBV10-3; 9 positions agree with TRBD2. Germline V gene lookup returns CDR1 ENHRY and CDR2 SYGVKD. The CDR3 extends over 15 amino acids. V shed 4 bases, J shed 7 bases, and the junction held 8 bases outside the gene matches. CDR3 in amino acids: CAISAAREGGNEQFF. The DNA of the CDR3 is TGTGCCATCAGTGCAGCGCGGGAGGGAGGGAATGAGCAGTTCTTC.

V is TRBV11-2 and J is TRBJ2-7; no reliable D call. The ends were cut back, 2 bases at V and 2 bases at J, with 16 bases in the middle. Germline CDR1 is SGHAT and CDR2 is FQNNGV. This CDR3 region has 16 residues. The CDR3 here is CASSLYLFGRTYEQYF. CDR3 nucleotides: TGTGCCAGCAGCTTATATCTGTTTGGCAGGACCTACGAGCAGTACTTC.

The sample holds one count of this clone. The chain carries TRBV2 and TRBJ2-4; D is ambiguous. The CDR3 spans 14 residues. V lost 8 bases to trimming and J lost 0 bases, with 11 bases between them. Germline loops: CDR1 SNHLY, CDR2 FYNNEI. The CDR3 region is CASGPEVAKNIQYF. The CDR3 region has the DNA TGTGCCAGCGGGCCAGAAGTAGCCAAAAACATTCAGTACTTC.

V and J are TRBV25-1 and TRBJ2-7; 9 bases agree with TRBD1. Trimming cost V 8 bases and J 6 bases; bases outside gene matches: 8. Germline V lookup: CDR1 MGHDK, CDR2 SYGVNS. The CDR3 covers 13 residues. CDR3 sequence: CASRRQGVSEQYF. In DNA form, the CDR3 reads TGTGCCAGCCGACGACAGGGGGTCTCCGAGCAGTACTTC.

The V and J genes are TRBV28 and TRBJ2-1; D not certain. CDR1 and CDR2 from the germline V gene are MDHEN and SYDVKM. Trimming left V 3 bases short and J 2 bases short, with 17 bases between. The CDR3 contains 17 residues. The CDR3, as DNA: TGTGCCAGCAGTTTCCCCCCTGGGCGCTATACCTACAATGAGCAGTTCTTC. Encoded protein: CASSFPPGRYTYNEQFF.

The table lists this clone with a count of one. The chain has TRBV14 and TRBJ2-1; a weak D match, TRBD2 (5 bases). From germline, CDR1 is SGHDN and CDR2 FVKESK. Trimming cost V 3 bases and J 10 bases, with 19 bases left between them. The CDR3 runs 15 residues. The CDR3 nucleotides are TGTGCCAGCAGCCAGAAGGAGGTTTTCCAAAGCGAGCAGTTCTTC. Its protein is CASSQKEVFQSEQFF.